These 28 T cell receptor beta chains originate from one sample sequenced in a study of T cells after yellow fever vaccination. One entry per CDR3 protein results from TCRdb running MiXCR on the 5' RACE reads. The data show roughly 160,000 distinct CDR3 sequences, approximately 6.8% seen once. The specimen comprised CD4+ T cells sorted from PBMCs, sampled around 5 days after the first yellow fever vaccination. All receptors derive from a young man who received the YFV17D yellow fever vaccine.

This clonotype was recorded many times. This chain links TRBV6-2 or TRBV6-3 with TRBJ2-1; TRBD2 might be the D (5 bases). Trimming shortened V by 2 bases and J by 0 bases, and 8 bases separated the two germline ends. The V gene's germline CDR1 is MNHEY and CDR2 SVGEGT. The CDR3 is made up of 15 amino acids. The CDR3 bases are TGTGCCAGCAGTTACCTGGGGAGCTCCTACAATGAGCAGTTCTTC. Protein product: CASSYLGSSYNEQFF.

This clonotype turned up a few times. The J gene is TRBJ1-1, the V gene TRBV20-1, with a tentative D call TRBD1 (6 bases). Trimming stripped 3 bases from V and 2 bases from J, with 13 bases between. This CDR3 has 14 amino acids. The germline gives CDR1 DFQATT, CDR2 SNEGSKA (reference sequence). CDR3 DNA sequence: TGCAGTGCTAGCGGCGGACAGACAAACACTGAAGCTTTCTTT. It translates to CSASGGQTNTEAFF.

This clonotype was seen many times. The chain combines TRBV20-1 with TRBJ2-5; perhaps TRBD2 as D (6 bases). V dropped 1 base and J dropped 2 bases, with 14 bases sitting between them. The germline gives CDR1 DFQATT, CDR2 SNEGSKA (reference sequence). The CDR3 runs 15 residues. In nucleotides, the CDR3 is TGCAGTGCTAGAGGTCCGTCGGGACTTCAAGAGACCCAGTACTTC. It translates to CSARGPSGLQETQYF.

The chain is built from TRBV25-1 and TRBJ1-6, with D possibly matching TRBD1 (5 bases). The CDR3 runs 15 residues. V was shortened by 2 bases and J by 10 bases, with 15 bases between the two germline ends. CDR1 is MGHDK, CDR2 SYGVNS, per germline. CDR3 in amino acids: CASSEGRGVASPLHF. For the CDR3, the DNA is TGTGCCAGCAGTGAAGGTCGGGGCGTAGCGTCACCCCTCCACTTT.

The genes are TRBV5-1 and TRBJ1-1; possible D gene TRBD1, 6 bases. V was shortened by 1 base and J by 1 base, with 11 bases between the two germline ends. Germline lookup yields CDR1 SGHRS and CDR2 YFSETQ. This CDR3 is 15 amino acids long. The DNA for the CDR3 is TGCGCCAGCAGCTTGATCTCAGGGGAGAACACTGAAGCTTTCTTT. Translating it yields CASSLISGENTEAFF. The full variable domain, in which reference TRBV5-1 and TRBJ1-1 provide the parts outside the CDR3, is KAGVTQTPRYLIKTRGQQVTLSCSPISGHRSVSWYQQTPGQGLQFLFEYFSETQRNKGNFPGRFSGRQFSNSRSEMNVSTLELGDSALYLCASSLISGENTEAFFGQGTRLTVV.

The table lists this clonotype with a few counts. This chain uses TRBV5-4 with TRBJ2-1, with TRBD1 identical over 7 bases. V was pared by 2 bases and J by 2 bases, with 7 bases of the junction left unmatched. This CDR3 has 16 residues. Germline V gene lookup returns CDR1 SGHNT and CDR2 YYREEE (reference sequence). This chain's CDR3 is CASSLRQGSTYNEQFF. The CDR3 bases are TGTGCCAGCAGCTTAAGACAGGGCAGCACCTACAATGAGCAGTTCTTC. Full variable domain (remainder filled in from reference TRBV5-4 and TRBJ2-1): ETGVTQSPTHLIKTRGQQVTLRCSSQSGHNTVSWYQQALGQGPQFIFQYYREEENGRGNFPPRFSGLQFPNYSSELNVNALELDDSALYLCASSLRQGSTYNEQFFGPGTRLTVL.

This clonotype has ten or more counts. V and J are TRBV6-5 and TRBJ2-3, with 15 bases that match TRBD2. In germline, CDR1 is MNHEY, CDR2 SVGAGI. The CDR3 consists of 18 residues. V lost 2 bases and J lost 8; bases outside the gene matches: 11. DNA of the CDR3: TGTGCCAGCAGTTACCAGGGACTAGCGGGGGGTGTTCGGGGTACGCAGTATTTT. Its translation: CASSYQGLAGGVRGTQYF.

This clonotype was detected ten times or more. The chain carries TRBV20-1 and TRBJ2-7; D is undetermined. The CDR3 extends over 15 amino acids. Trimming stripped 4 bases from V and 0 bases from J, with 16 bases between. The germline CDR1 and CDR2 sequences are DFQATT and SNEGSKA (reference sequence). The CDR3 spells CSATSQQRSSYEQYF. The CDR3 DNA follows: TGCAGTGCTACCAGCCAACAGCGAAGCTCCTACGAGCAGTACTTC.

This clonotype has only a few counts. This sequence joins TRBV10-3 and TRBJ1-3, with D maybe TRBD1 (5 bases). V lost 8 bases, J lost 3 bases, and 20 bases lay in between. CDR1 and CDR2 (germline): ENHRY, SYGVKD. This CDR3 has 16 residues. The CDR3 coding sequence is TGTGCCATCGGGAGAGGGGACCCAGGGTATGGAAACACCATATATTTT. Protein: CAIGRGDPGYGNTIYF.

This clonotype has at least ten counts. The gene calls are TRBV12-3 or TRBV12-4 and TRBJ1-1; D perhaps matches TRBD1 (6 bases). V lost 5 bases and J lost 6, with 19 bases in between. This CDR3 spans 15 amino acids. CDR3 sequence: CASSLGGAGRPEAFF. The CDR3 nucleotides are TGTGCCAGCAGTCTAGGGGGGGCGGGTCGTCCTGAAGCTTTCTTT.

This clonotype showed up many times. CDR3 coding DNA: TGCGCCAGCAGCCCACTATGGACAGGGGGCGGTAGGATCAAAGAGACCCAGTACTTC. Its protein product is CASSPLWTGGGRIKETQYF. The gene calls are TRBV5-1 and TRBJ2-5, with TRBD1 matching over 11 bases. This CDR3 has 19 amino acids. V was clipped by 4 bases and J by 3 bases; unmatched bases: 17. Germline CDR1 is SGHRS and CDR2 is YFSETQ.

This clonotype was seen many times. CDR3 amino acids: CASSLVGGGQETQYF. CDR3 nucleotide sequence: TGTGCCAGCAGCTTGGTGGGGGGCGGGCAAGAGACCCAGTACTTC. The V and J genes are TRBV5-4 and TRBJ2-5, with D perhaps matching TRBD1 or TRBD2 (6 bases each). CDR3 length equals 15 residues. Germline loops: CDR1 SGHNT, CDR2 YYREEE (reference sequence). Trimming pared 0 bases from V and 2 bases from J, leaving 11 bases between.

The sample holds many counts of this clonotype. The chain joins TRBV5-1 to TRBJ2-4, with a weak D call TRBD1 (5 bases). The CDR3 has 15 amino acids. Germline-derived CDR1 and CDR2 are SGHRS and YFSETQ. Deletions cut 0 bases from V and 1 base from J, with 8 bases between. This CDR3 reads CASSLGQGAKNIQYF. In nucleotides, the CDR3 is TGCGCCAGCAGCTTGGGTCAGGGTGCCAAAAACATTCAGTACTTC.

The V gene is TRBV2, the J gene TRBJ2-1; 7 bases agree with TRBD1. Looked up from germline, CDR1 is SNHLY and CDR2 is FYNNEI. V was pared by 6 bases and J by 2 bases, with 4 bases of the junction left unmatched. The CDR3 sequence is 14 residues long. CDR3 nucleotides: TGTGCCAGCAGGACAGGGTTGGCCTACAATGAGCAGTTCTTC. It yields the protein CASRTGLAYNEQFF. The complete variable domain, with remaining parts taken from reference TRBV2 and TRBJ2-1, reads EPEVTQTPSHQVTQMGQEVILRCVPISNHLYFYWYRQILGQKVEFLVSFYNNEISEKSEIFDDQFSVERPDGSNFTLKIRSTKLEDSAMYFCASRTGLAYNEQFFGPGTRLTVL.

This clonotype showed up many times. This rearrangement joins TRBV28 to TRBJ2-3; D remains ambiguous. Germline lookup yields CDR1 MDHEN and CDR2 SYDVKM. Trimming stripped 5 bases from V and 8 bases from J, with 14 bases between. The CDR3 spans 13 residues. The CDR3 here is CASSLRSLSTQYF. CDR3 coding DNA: TGTGCCAGCAGTCTCCGGAGTCTTTCTACGCAGTATTTT.

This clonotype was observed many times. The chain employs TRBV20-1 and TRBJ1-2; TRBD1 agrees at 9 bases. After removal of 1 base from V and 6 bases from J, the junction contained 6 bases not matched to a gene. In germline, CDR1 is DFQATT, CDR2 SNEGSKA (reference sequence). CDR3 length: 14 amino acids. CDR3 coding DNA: TGCAGTGCTAGAGCCCGGGACAGGGCGAATGGCTACACCTTC. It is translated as CSARARDRANGYTF.

CDR3: CASSQGVQGGTEAFF. The CDR3 nucleotides are TGTGCCAGCAGCCAAGGAGTACAGGGGGGGACTGAAGCTTTCTTT. The genes are TRBV3-1 and TRBJ1-1; 8 bases agree with TRBD1. Germline V gives CDR1 LGHDT, CDR2 YNNKEL (reference sequence). This CDR3 contains 15 residues. The V segment lost 1 base and the J segment 5 bases; nucleotides outside the gene matches: 6.

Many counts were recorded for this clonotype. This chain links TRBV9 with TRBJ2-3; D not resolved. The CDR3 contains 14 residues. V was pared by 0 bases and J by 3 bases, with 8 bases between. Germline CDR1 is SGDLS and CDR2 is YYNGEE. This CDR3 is CASSVGVQTDTQYF. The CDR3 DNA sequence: TGTGCCAGCAGCGTAGGGGTCCAGACAGATACGCAGTATTTT.

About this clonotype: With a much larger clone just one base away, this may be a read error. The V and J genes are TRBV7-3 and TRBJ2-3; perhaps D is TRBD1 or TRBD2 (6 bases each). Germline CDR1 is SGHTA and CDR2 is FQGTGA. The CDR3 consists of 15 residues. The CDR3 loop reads CASSRVGGRPDAQYF. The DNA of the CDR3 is TGTGCCAGCAGCCGTGTAGGGGGGAGGCCAGATGCGCAGTATTTT.

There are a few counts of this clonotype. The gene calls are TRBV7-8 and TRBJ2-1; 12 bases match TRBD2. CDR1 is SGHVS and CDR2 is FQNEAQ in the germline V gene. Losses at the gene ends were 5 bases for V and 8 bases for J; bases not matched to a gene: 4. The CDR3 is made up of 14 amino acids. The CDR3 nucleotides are TGTGCCAGCAGCCGACTAGCGGGGGAACATGAGCAGTTCTTC. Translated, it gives CASSRLAGEHEQFF.

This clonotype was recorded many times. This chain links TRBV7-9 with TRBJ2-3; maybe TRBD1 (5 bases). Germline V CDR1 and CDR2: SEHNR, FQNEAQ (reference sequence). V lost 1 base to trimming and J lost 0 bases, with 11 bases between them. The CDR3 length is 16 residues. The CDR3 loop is CASSLGTLTSTDTQYF. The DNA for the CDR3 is TGTGCCAGCAGCTTAGGGACATTGACTAGCACAGATACGCAGTATTTT.

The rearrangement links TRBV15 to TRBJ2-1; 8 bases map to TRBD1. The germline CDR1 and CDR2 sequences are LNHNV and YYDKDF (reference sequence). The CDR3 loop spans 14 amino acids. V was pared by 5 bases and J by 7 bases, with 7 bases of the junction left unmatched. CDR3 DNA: TGTGCCACCAGCCCCCGACAGGGGAGTAATGAGCAGTTCTTC. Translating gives CATSPRQGSNEQFF.

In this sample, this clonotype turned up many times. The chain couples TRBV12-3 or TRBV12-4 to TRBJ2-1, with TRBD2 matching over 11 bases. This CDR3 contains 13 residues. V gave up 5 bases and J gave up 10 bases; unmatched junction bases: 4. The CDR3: CASSLLAGGEQFF. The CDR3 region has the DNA TGTGCCAGCAGTCTTCTAGCGGGGGGAGAGCAGTTCTTC.

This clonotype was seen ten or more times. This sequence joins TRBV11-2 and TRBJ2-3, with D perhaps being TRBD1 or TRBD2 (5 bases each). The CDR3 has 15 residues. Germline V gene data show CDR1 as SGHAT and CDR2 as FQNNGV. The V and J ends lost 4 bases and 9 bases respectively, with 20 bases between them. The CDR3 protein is CASSWAAATWGTQYF. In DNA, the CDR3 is TGTGCCAGCAGCTGGGCAGCAGCCACCTGGGGGACGCAGTATTTT.

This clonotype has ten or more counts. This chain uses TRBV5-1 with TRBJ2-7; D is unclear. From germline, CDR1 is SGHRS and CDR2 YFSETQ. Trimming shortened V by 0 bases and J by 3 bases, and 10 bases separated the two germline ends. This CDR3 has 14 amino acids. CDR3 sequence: CASSLEPDYYEQYF. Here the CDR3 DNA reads TGCGCCAGCAGCTTGGAACCCGATTACTACGAGCAGTACTTC.

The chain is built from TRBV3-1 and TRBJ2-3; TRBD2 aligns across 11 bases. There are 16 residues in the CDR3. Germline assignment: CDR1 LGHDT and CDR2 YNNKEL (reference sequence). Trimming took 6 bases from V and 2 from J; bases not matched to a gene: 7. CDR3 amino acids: CASSQLAGVLTDTQYF. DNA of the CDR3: TGTGCCAGCAGTCAACTAGCGGGGGTCCTCACAGATACGCAGTATTTT.

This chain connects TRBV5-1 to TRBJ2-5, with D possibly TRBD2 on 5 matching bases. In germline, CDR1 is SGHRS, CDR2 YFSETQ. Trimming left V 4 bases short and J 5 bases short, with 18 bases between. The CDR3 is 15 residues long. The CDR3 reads CASSLVGGLDETQYF. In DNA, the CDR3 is TGCGCCAGCAGCCTTGTAGGCGGGCTTGATGAGACCCAGTACTTC.

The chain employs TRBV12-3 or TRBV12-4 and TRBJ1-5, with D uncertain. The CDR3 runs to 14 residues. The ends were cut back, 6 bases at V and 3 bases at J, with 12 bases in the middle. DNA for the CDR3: TGTGCCAGCAGGTCCGGTAGGTCCAATCAGCCCCAGCATTTT. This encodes CASRSGRSNQPQHF.